One T cell receptor beta chain is described in this entry. The target antigen is unknown. Trimming left V 9 bases short and J 5 bases short, with 14 bases between. Germline values: CDR1 SEHNR, CDR2 FQNEAQ (reference sequence). CDR3 length: 13 residues. The sample is drawn from a study of cytomegalovirus exposure and HLA in healthy donors. This PCR relied on a set of 60 Vbeta primers and 13 Jbeta primers. Some clones are missing from TCRdb's copy, which holds only in-frame ones; the method was immunoSEQ multiplex PCR. This table has 130,000 to 150,000 clones, 80% to 85% appearing once. Whole-study findings and limits: The study flagged some 170 TCR beta chains as cytomegalovirus-associated.

The chain uses TRBV7-9 and TRBJ2-1, with D possibly TRBD1 on 6 matching bases. The receptor was derived from a male donor in good health and CMV-seropositive. Input material: PBMCs. DNA of the CDR3: TGTGCCAGTTGTTGGGGGCGAAACAATGAGCAGTTCTTC. Amino acids: CASCWGRNNEQFF.